The 14 T cell receptor beta chains below all came from one sample that was sequenced in a study of HIV-infected patients and healthy controls. Roughly three months, about 14 weeks, into antiretroviral therapy, follow-up blood was collected. All unsorted peripheral T cells were captured because whole blood was used without fractionation. About 500 ng RNA was reverse transcribed with alpha and beta constant-region primers. Each of the alpha and beta chains got its own library through chain-specific third strand synthesis with indices. Each CDR3 protein is one row after TCRdb ran MiXCR on the 5' RACE reads. The table includes some 8,700 distinct CDR3 sequences, around 8.7% detected once. The specimen was blood, collected during antiretroviral therapy. The receptor set was obtained from an adult with HIV infection.

This clonotype was observed a few times. The chain couples TRBV29-1 to TRBJ1-1; the match to TRBD1 covers 8 bases. The trim removed 5 bases at V and 7 bases at J, leaving 9 bases unmatched. This CDR3 contains 13 residues. Germline CDR1 and CDR2: SQVTM and ANQGSEA. CDR3 sequence (DNA): TGCAGCGTTCCAGTCAGGGGGCTATATGAAGCTTTCTTT. Its protein product is CSVPVRGLYEAFF.

This clonotype is medium-sized in the sample. The chain combines TRBV25-1 with TRBJ1-4; D uncertain. The length of the CDR3 is 14 residues. Trimming pared 1 base from V and 7 bases from J, leaving 10 bases between. Germline lookup yields CDR1 MGHDK and CDR2 SYGVNS. CDR3 in amino acids: CASSEWSKPEKLFF. In nucleotides, the CDR3 is TGTGCCAGCAGTGAATGGTCGAAACCTGAAAAACTGTTTTTT.

At least ten counts were recorded for this clonotype. V usage is TRBV5-4 and J usage is TRBJ2-2; TRBD1 matches at 12 bases. The CDR3 is 17 residues long. Trimming took 5 bases from V and 3 from J; bases not matched to a gene: 8. Germline V lookup: CDR1 SGHNT, CDR2 YYREEE (reference sequence). The CDR3 spells CASSAPGQGAYTGELFF. CDR3 sequence (DNA): TGTGCCAGCAGTGCTCCGGGACAGGGGGCTTACACCGGGGAGCTGTTTTTT. The full variable domain, in which reference TRBV5-4 and TRBJ2-2 provide the parts outside the CDR3, is ETGVTQSPTHLIKTRGQQVTLRCSSQSGHNTVSWYQQALGQGPQFIFQYYREEENGRGNFPPRFSGLQFPNYSSELNVNALELDDSALYLCASSAPGQGAYTGELFFGEGSRLTVL.

This chain connects TRBV6-5 to TRBJ1-6; D uncertain. The V gene's germline CDR1 is MNHEY and CDR2 SVGAGI. This CDR3 spans 14 amino acids. Trimming pared 2 bases from V and 7 bases from J, leaving 9 bases between. CDR3 in DNA: TGTGCCAGCAGTTACGGGCTCCTAAATTCACCCCTCCACTTT. Translated: CASSYGLLNSPLHF.

This clonotype was seen many times. J is TRBJ1-1 and V is TRBV13; the D is unclear. Trimming shortened V by 3 bases and J by 3 bases, and 14 bases separated the two germline ends. Germline V CDR1 and CDR2: PRHDT, FYEKMQ (reference sequence). The CDR3 has 15 amino acids. Here the CDR3 reads CASSLTDGLDTEAFF. CDR3 nucleotide sequence: TGTGCCAGCAGCTTGACGGACGGGTTGGACACTGAAGCTTTCTTT.

Within the sample, this clonotype is medium-sized. V and J are TRBV20-1 and TRBJ2-7; TRBD2 matches 14 bases. CDR3 length equals 16 residues. V shed 6 bases, J shed 4 bases, and the junction held 11 bases outside the gene matches. Germline lookup yields CDR1 DFQATT and CDR2 SNEGSKA (reference sequence). The CDR3: CSAETSGRALLYEQYF. CDR3 DNA: TGCAGTGCCGAGACTAGCGGGAGGGCCCTCTTGTACGAGCAGTACTTC.

At least ten counts were recorded for this clonotype. This chain uses TRBV4-2 with TRBJ2-5; D uncertain. The germline gives CDR1 LGHNA, CDR2 YNFKEQ. This CDR3 is built from 19 residues. The V end was cut by 0 bases, the J end by 4 bases, with 24 bases between. This CDR3 is CASSQDDIGQWHPRETQYF. CDR3 DNA: TGTGCCAGCAGCCAAGACGACATTGGGCAGTGGCACCCCAGAGAGACCCAGTACTTC.

At least ten counts were recorded for this clonotype. The V and J genes are TRBV5-1 and TRBJ1-2; D gene ambiguous. CDR3 length: 13 residues. The V gene lost 4 bases and the J gene lost 6 bases, with 13 bases spanning the gap. CDR1 and CDR2 (germline): SGHRS, YFSETQ. The CDR3 region is CASSPWPKNGYTF. The CDR3 nucleotides read TGCGCCAGCAGCCCATGGCCGAAAAATGGCTACACCTTC.

This clonotype qualifies as medium-sized. This chain connects TRBV6-5 to TRBJ1-5; 7 positions agree with TRBD1. The length of the CDR3 is 15 residues. V trimming: 5 bases; J trimming: 3 bases; junction bases outside the gene matches: 7. Looked up from germline, CDR1 is MNHEY and CDR2 is SVGAGI. The DNA for the CDR3 is TGTGCCAGCAGTAAATTGACAGGGACCAATCAGCCCCAGCATTTT. Translating gives CASSKLTGTNQPQHF.

This clonotype was seen ten or more times. The chain carries TRBV5-6 and TRBJ2-3, with TRBD2 identical over 9 bases. J was trimmed by 2 bases and V by 5 bases; bases with no gene match: 6. The length of the CDR3 is 15 residues. Per the germline V gene, CDR1 is SGHDT and CDR2 is YYEEEE. The CDR3 spells CASRQTSGYTDTQYF. The CDR3 DNA reads TGTGCCAGCAGACAGACTAGCGGTTACACAGATACGCAGTATTTT.

The sample holds many counts of this clonotype. This rearrangement joins TRBV10-3 to TRBJ2-2, with D tentatively TRBD1 (7 bases). V was cut by 11 bases and J by 5 bases, with 18 bases left in between. Germline V gene lookup returns CDR1 ENHRY and CDR2 SYGVKD. This CDR3 is built from 14 residues. The DNA for the CDR3 is TGTGCCTCATGGGGGGACAGCCGGACCGGGGAGCTGTTTTTT. This gives the protein CASWGDSRTGELFF.

Many counts were recorded for this clonotype. This chain connects TRBV5-6 to TRBJ1-1, with 7 bases lining up with TRBD1. Trimming removed 3 bases from V and 4 bases from J; junction bases left unmatched: 9. From germline, CDR1 is SGHDT and CDR2 YYEEEE. The CDR3 sequence is 15 residues long. This CDR3 reads CASSSQQGWATEAFF. In DNA, the CDR3 is TGTGCCAGCAGCTCACAACAGGGGTGGGCCACTGAAGCTTTCTTT.

This clonotype was detected many times. The chain is built from TRBV19 and TRBJ2-2; D unclear. The V end lost 9 bases, the J end lost 4 bases, and 18 bases lay between the germline ends. The CDR3 is made up of 15 amino acids. Per germline, CDR1 LNHDA and CDR2 SQIVND (reference sequence). This CDR3 reads CASRDTPDRTGELFF. The CDR3, as DNA: TGTGCCAGCAGAGACACGCCCGATCGCACCGGGGAGCTGTTTTTT.

This clonotype has only a few counts. This chain joins TRBV5-1 and TRBJ2-1; weak D call: TRBD1 (5 bases). The CDR3 covers 12 residues. The germline V gene encodes CDR1 SGHRS and CDR2 YFSETQ. V lost 5 bases and J lost 5, with 8 bases in between. For the CDR3, the DNA is TGCGCCAGCAGTGAGACAGACAATGAGCAGTTCTTC. It yields the protein CASSETDNEQFF.